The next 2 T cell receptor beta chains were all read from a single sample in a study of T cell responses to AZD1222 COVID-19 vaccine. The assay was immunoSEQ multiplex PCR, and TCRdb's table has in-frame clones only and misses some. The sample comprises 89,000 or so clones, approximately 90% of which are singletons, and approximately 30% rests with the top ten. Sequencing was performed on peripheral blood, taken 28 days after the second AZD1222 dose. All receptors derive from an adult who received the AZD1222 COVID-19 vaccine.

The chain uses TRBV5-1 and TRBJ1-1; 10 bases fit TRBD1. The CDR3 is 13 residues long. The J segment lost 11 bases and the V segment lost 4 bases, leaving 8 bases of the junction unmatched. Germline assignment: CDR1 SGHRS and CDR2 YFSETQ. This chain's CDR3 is CASSADRGGFAFF. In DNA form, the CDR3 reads TGCGCCAGCAGCGCGGACAGGGGGGGATTTGCTTTCTTT.

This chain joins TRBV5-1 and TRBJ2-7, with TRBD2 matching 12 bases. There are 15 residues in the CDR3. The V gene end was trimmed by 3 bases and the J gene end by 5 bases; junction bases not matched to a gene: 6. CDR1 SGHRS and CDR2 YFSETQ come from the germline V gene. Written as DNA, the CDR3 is TGCGCCAGCAGCTGGACTAGCGGGACTGACAACGAGCAGTACTTC. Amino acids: CASSWTSGTDNEQYF.